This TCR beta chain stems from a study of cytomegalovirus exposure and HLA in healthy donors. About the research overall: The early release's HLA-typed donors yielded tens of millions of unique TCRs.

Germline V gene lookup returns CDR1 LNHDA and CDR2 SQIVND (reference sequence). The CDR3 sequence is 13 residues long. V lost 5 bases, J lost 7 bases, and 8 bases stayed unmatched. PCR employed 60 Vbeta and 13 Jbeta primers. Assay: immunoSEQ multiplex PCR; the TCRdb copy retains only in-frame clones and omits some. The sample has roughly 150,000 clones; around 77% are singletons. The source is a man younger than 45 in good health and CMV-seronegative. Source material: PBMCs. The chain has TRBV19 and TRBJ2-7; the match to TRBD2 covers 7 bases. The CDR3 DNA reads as TGTGCCAGTAGTGGTCAGGTCGGGGGGGAGCAGTACTTC. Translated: CASSGQVGGEQYF.